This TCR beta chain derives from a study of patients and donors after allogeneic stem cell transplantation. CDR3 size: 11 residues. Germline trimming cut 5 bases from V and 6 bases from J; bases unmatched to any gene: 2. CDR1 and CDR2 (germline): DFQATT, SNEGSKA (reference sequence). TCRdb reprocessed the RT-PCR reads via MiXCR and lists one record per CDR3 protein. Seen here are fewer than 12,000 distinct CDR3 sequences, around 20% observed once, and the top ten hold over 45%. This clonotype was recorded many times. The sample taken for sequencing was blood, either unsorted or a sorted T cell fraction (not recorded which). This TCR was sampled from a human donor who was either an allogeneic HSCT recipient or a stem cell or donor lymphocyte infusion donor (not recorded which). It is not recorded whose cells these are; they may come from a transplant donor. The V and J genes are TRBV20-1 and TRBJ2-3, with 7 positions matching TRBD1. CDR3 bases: TGCAGTGCTCTCAGGGGGGATACGCAGTATTTT. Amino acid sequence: CSALRGDTQYF.